Listed here are 9 T cell receptor beta chains from one sample, sequenced in a study of cytomegalovirus exposure and HLA in healthy donors. PCR used 60 Vbeta primers and 13 Jbeta primers. Profiling relied on immunoSEQ multiplex PCR, and the TCRdb table lists in-frame clones only, not all of them. Here the sample spans approximately 160,000 clones, approximately 80% being singletons. The sequenced material came from PBMCs. The source of these receptors is a woman in her forties or fifties in good health and CMV-seropositive.

This clone was observed a few times. The chain links TRBV5-1 to TRBJ1-1; D ambiguous. V was pared by 0 bases and J by 4 bases, with 10 bases between. The CDR3 sequence is 14 residues long. Per the germline V gene, CDR1 is SGHRS and CDR2 is YFSETQ. The CDR3: CASSLVVLGTEAFF. DNA of the CDR3: TGCGCCAGCAGCTTGGTGGTTCTCGGCACTGAAGCTTTCTTT.

There are a few counts of this clone. This chain joins TRBV9 and TRBJ1-5; no clear D gene. The germline CDR1 and CDR2 sequences are SGDLS and YYNGEE. Trimming stripped 5 bases from V and 8 bases from J, with 17 bases between. The CDR3 is made up of 14 amino acids. This chain's CDR3 is CASSKVMDGEPQHF. The CDR3 DNA is TGTGCCAGCAGTAAGGTCATGGATGGAGAGCCCCAGCATTTT.

The chain has TRBV28 and TRBJ2-4; 9 positions match TRBD2. The CDR3 extends over 17 amino acids. From germline, CDR1 is MDHEN and CDR2 SYDVKM. With V trimmed by 3 bases and J by 2 bases, 8 bases remained unmatched. The CDR3 DNA reads TGTGCCAGCAGTTTGCATCGACTAGCGGTAACCAAAAACATTCAGTACTTC. It specifies CASSLHRLAVTKNIQYF.

CDR3 in DNA: TGTGCCAGCAGCACCATCGGACTCGGGCCGTACGAGCAGTACTTC. Translated: CASSTIGLGPYEQYF. This rearrangement joins TRBV5-8 to TRBJ2-7; tentatively, D is TRBD2 (5 bases). CDR3 length: 15 amino acids. Germline V CDR1 and CDR2: SGHTS, YDEGEE. Trimming removed 4 bases from V and 4 bases from J, with 18 bases in between.

The J gene is TRBJ1-2, the V gene TRBV18, with D hard to call. V was trimmed by 3 bases and J by 5 bases, leaving 13 bases between them. The CDR3 is 14 amino acids. Germline CDR1 KGHSH, CDR2 LQKENI. The chain's CDR3 is CASSPVRTDYGYTF. The CDR3 DNA reads TGTGCCAGCTCACCGGTTAGAACAGATTATGGCTACACCTTC. Looking up the rest from reference TRBV18 and TRBJ1-2 gives the full variable domain: NAGVMQNPRHLVRRRGQEARLRCSPMKGHSHVYWYRQLPEEGLKFMVYLQKENIIDESGMPKERFSAEFPKEGPSILRIQQVVRGDSAAYFCASSPVRTDYGYTFGSGTRLTVV.

The CDR3: CAWSGQGAGNTIYF. The CDR3 coding sequence is TGTGCCTGGAGTGGACAGGGGGCTGGAAACACCATATATTTT. The rearrangement joins TRBV30 to TRBJ1-3; the match to TRBD1 covers 9 bases. CDR1 and CDR2 (germline): GTSNPN, SVGIG (reference sequence). The CDR3 totals 14 residues. Unmatched junction bases numbered 0, after V lost 1 base and J lost 2 bases.

The CDR3 is CASSQKGFPLAGGYNEQFF. DNA for the CDR3: TGTGCCAGCAGCCAAAAAGGCTTTCCCCTAGCGGGGGGGTACAATGAGCAGTTCTTC. The J gene is TRBJ2-1, the V gene TRBV14; TRBD2 aligns across 12 bases. The CDR3 sequence is 19 residues long. The J segment lost 4 bases and the V segment lost 2 bases, leaving 12 bases of the junction unmatched. The germline CDR1 and CDR2 sequences are SGHDN and FVKESK.

The rearrangement uses TRBV9 and TRBJ2-3; 7 bases match TRBD1. Trimming took 0 bases from V and 3 from J; bases not matched to a gene: 4. The CDR3 covers 15 residues. Germline V gene lookup returns CDR1 SGDLS and CDR2 YYNGEE. For the CDR3, the DNA is TGTGCCAGCAGCGTAGGGACAGGCCCTACAGATACGCAGTATTTT. Translation: CASSVGTGPTDTQYF.

V is TRBV7-2 and J is TRBJ2-2; D is possibly TRBD2 (5 bases). The CDR3 spans 15 residues. The ends were cut back, 4 bases at V and 6 bases at J, with 15 bases in the middle. CDR1 is SGHTA, CDR2 FQGNSA, per germline. The CDR3 sequence is CASSWRPSHSGELFF. For the CDR3, the DNA is TGTGCCAGCAGCTGGAGGCCCAGCCATTCCGGGGAGCTGTTTTTT.